These T cell receptor beta chains were read from a single sample in a study of read filtering for tumor transcriptome and immune sequencing. TCRdb passed the reads through MiXCR, listing each CDR3 protein once. The sample lists around 50,000 distinct CDR3 sequences; more than 20% were seen once. The specimen was a population of CD138-negative cells sorted from bone marrow. These receptors all come from a donor older than 35 with multiple myeloma. Each CDR3 is given with its conserved first and last residue. A D gene is named only where the DNA matches it firmly. Some rows mark clone size as missing; the rest say once, few, many or name a class of expanded clone.

v_call	j_call	clone_size	d_call	cdr3_nt	cdr3_aa
TRBV20-1	TRBJ2-7	many	TRBD2	TGCAGTGAAGTTCCGCGGGGGGCCCACGAGCAGTACTTC	CSEVPRGAHEQYF
TRBV27	TRBJ2-7	few	.	TGTGCCAGCAGTTTTCGAGTATCAGGGCCCATCTCCTACGAGCAGTACTTC	CASSFRVSGPISYEQYF
TRBV20-1	TRBJ1-5	many	.	TGCAGTGCTAGAGGGGACTACTTTAGCAATCAGCCCCAGCATTTT	CSARGDYFSNQPQHF
TRBV3-1	TRBJ2-1	few	TRBD2	TGTGCCAGCAGCGTAAAGGCGGGAGGAGTTAATGAGCAGTTCTTC	CASSVKAGGVNEQFF
TRBV29-1	TRBJ2-5	.	.	TGCAGTGTTGAACTTTTGCAGAAAGAGAGCCAGTACTTC	CSVELLQKESQYF
TRBV10-3	TRBJ1-5	once	TRBD1	TGTGCCATCGGGACAGGGGACTCGAATCATCCCCAGCATTTT	CAIGTGDSNHPQHF
TRBV5-1	TRBJ2-3	few	.	TGCGCCAGCAGCTTGGACCCCGGCACAGATACGCAGTATTTT	CASSLDPGTDTQYF
TRBV20-1	TRBJ1-1	many	.	TGCAGTGCCCGTATAGGGGGGGCAAGGACTGAAGCTTTCTTT	CSARIGGARTEAFF
TRBV28	TRBJ1-3	.	TRBD1	TGTGCCAGCAGTTACTCAATCAGGGGGACCTTTGGAAACACCATATATTTT	CASSYSIRGTFGNTIYF
TRBV9	TRBJ2-5	many	.	TGTGCCAGCAGCGTAGGCGTTCGACAGGAAGAGACCCAGTACTTC	CASSVGVRQEETQYF
TRBV2	TRBJ2-7	many	.	TGTGCCAGCAGGGGAGGACAGACCTACGAGCAGTACTTC	CASRGGQTYEQYF
TRBV28	TRBJ2-5	.	TRBD2	TGTGCCAGCAGCCATGGGGGGGGACTCCAAGAGACCCAGTACTTC	CASSHGGGLQETQYF
TRBV6-1	TRBJ1-5	many	.	TGTGCCAGCACTCTAGCAGGGGATCAGCCCCAGCATTTT	CASTLAGDQPQHF
TRBV5-8	TRBJ2-1	many	.	TGTGCCAGCAGCTGGGGGGACAGCCCCTACAATGAGCAGTTCTTC	CASSWGDSPYNEQFF
TRBV5-4	TRBJ2-5	many	.	TGTGCCAGCAGCTTTGGAACGGGAGCAGAGACCCAGTACTTC	CASSFGTGAETQYF
TRBV7-6	TRBJ1-5	many	.	TGTGCCAGCAGCTTTTCGGGTCAGCCCCAGCATTTT	CASSFSGQPQHF
TRBV28	TRBJ2-1	many	.	TGTGCCAGCAGTTTCGAAGGGTTTTTCTCCTACAATGAGCAGTTCTTC	CASSFEGFFSYNEQFF
TRBV19	TRBJ2-7	.	TRBD2	TGTGCCAGTAGTTCCAGCGGGAGGGCCTACGAGCAGTACTTC	CASSSSGRAYEQYF
TRBV20-1	TRBJ1-4	many	.	TGCAGTGCTAGAGGCCAGGTGGATGAAAAACTGTTTTTT	CSARGQVDEKLFF
TRBV27	TRBJ1-6	many	TRBD1	TGTGCCAGCAGTTTTACGGACAGGGTCGGTTCACCCCTCCACTTT	CASSFTDRVGSPLHF
TRBV20-1	TRBJ2-1	many	TRBD1	TGCAGTGCTAGACCAGGGGGTATGCATGAGCAGTTCTTC	CSARPGGMHEQFF
TRBV7-2	TRBJ2-1	many	.	TGTGCCAGCAGCTTAGCGAGGCCCAAATACAATGAGCAGTTCTTC	CASSLARPKYNEQFF
TRBV28	TRBJ1-1	many	.	TGTGCCAGCAGTTTGATCTACACTGAAGCTTTCTTT	CASSLIYTEAFF
TRBV11-3	TRBJ2-4	many	.	TGTGCCAGCAGCTTCGCGGAAAACATTCAGTACTTC	CASSFAENIQYF
TRBV6-1	TRBJ2-2	.	.	TGTGCCAGCAGTGCTCGGACAGCGAACACCGGGGAGCTGTTTTTT	CASSARTANTGELFF
TRBV19	TRBJ2-2	.	.	TGTGCCAGTAGTCCCCAAGGGGGAACCGGGGAGCTGTTTTTT	CASSPQGGTGELFF
TRBV5-1	TRBJ2-2	many	TRBD1	TGCGCCAGCAGCCTCGACAGGGTTGCGAACACCGGGGAGCTGTTTTTT	CASSLDRVANTGELFF
TRBV11-2	TRBJ2-5	many	.	TGTGCCAGCAGCTTAGGGACCTGGGGAGAGACCCAGTACTTC	CASSLGTWGETQYF
TRBV12-3/TRBV12-4	TRBJ2-1	many	.	TGTGCCAGCAGTCTCTACTGGGATAGCTACAATGAGCAGTTCTTC	CASSLYWDSYNEQFF
TRBV7-9	TRBJ2-2	few	TRBD2	TGTGCCAGCAGCTTACCGGGACTAGCCGAAGCCGGGGAGCTGTTTTTT	CASSLPGLAEAGELFF
TRBV3-1	TRBJ2-5	many	.	TGTGCCAGCAGCGAGACCCTTCGCGGGCAAGAGACCCAGTACTTC	CASSETLRGQETQYF